This TCR beta chain was documented in a study of cytomegalovirus exposure and HLA in healthy donors. The ends were cut back, 0 bases at V and 2 bases at J, with 15 bases in the middle. CDR3 length: 16 amino acids. The germline V gene encodes CDR1 SGHRS and CDR2 YFSETQ. Both 60 Vbeta primers and 13 Jbeta primers went into the PCR. Under the authors' procedure: In a later analysis, some 10 million of 65 million to 80 million unique beta chains occurred in at least two donors. The assay was immunoSEQ multiplex PCR, and TCRdb's table has in-frame clones only and misses some. Clonal size and the V and J genes are those of that table, whereas D and trimming came from the DNA. This sample has 170,000 or so clones, with 65% to 80% found just once.

This clonotype originated in a woman aged 25 to 39 in good health and CMV-seronegative. Sequencing was done on a sample of PBMCs. This chain links TRBV5-1 with TRBJ2-7; D perhaps matches TRBD1 (6 bases). CDR3 sequence: CASSLGGPVETYEQYF. The CDR3 DNA follows: TGCGCCAGCAGCTTGGGGGGGCCGGTAGAGACCTACGAGCAGTACTTC.